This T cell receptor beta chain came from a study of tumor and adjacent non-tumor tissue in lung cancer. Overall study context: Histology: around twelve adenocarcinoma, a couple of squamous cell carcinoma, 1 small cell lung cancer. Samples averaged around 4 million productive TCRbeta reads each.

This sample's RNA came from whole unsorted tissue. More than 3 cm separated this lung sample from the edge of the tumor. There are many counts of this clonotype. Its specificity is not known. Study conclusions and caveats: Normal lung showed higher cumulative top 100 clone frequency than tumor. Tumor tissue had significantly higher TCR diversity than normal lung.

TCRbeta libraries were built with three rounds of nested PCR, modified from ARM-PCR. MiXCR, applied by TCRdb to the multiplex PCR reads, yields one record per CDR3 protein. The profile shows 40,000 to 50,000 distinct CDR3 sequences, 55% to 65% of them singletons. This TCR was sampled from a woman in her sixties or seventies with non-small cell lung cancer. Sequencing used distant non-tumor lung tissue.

DNA for the CDR3: TGTGCCAGCAGCTCGACTAGCGTAACTGAGCAGTTCTTC. This translates into CASSSTSVTEQFF. The chain is built from TRBV6-4 and TRBJ2-1; TRBD2 agrees at 8 bases. With V trimmed by 6 bases and J by 9 bases, 7 bases remained unmatched. Germline V gene lookup returns CDR1 MRHNA and CDR2 SNTAGT. The length of the CDR3 is 13 residues.